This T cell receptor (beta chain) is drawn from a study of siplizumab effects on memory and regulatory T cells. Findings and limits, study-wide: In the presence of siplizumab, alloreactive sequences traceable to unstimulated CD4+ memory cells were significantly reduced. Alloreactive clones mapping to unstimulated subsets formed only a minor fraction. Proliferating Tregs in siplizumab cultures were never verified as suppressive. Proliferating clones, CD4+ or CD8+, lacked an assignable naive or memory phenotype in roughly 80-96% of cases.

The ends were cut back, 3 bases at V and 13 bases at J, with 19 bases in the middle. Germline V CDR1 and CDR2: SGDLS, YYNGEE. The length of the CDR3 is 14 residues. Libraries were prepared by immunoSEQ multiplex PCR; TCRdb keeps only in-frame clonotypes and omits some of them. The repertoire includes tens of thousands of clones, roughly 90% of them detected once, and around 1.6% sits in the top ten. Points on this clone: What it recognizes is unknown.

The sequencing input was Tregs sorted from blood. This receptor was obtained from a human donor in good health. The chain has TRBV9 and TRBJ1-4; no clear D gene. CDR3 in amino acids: CASSATSSQLGLFF. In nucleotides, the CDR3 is TGTGCCAGCAGCGCAACGTCAAGTCAGTTGGGACTGTTTTTT.